This T cell receptor beta chain came from a study of CD8+ T cells in alopecia areata. The wider study: The study gave treated patients oral tofacitinib at 5 to 10 mg twice daily. Findings and caveats of the study: In lesional scalp, particularly from alopecia totalis/universalis, clonality was higher than in normal scalp.

Concerning this clone: Its antigen is unknown.

cDNA serving as the sequencing template came from extracted, reverse transcribed RNA. Libraries were prepared by immunoSEQ multiplex PCR; TCRdb keeps only in-frame clonotypes and omits some of them. Here the sample spans 110,000 to 150,000 clones, 58% being singletons. CDR3 length: 12 amino acids. Germline values: CDR1 LNHNV, CDR2 YYDKDF (reference sequence). Deletions cut 0 bases from V and 8 bases from J, with 7 bases between. This chain uses TRBV15 with TRBJ1-2; D is undetermined. The sequenced sample was CD4+ T cells sorted from blood, obtained at week 0. The clonotype was recovered from a human donor with alopecia areata. The CDR3 reads CATSRDGSGYTF. The CDR3 nucleotides are TGTGCCACCAGCAGAGACGGCTCGGGCTACACCTTC.